The subject of this entry is one T cell receptor (beta chain). The data were taken from a study of shared clonotypes between healthy human individuals. The repertoire was sequenced with immunoSEQ multiplex PCR; TCRdb's copy has only in-frame clones and lacks some. Seen here are some 550,000 clones, approximately 97% observed once, and the top ten hold roughly 0.055%. In germline, CDR1 is SNHLY, CDR2 FYNNEI. V lost 4 bases to trimming and J lost 0 bases; unmatched junction nucleotides: 12. The CDR3 runs to 19 residues. The origin of this receptor is a woman aged 25-40 years in good health. The sequenced sample consisted of naive CD4+ T cells sorted from blood. Indicated subset: CD45RA+ positively selected. The V and J genes are TRBV2 and TRBJ2-3; 11 bases agree with TRBD2. DNA for the CDR3: TGTGCCAGCAGTGGGGTCGGTGGGACTAGCGGAAAGAGCACAGATACGCAGTATTTT. Translation gives CASSGVGGTSGKSTDTQYF.